The 5 T cell receptor beta chains in this list originate from one sample, sequenced in a study of T cell repertoires in cytomegalovirus infection (dated by TCRdb to about 2019). The treatment or condition label of this sample denotes: in vitro stimulation with specific CMV peptide epitopes to enrich CMV-specific T cells. The run used an Illumina HiSeq 1500. TCRdb ran its own pipeline on the public reads, namely fastp trimming at Q25 and MiXCR clone calling, and kept in-frame beta chains. Rows with one shared CDR3 protein collapse into an entry with the most common genes and DNA. The sample yields a few hundred thousand distinct CDR3 sequences; less than 25% were counted once. The biggest ten clones account for 15% to 20% of the sample. These receptors lack a known antigen. Sequenced material: cultured PBMCs, taken from culture after CMV antigen stimulation. The receptors here all came from a human donor in good health (CMV status not recorded). Some clones in this sample may be carry-over from other donors' samples.

The rearrangement links TRBV7-2 to TRBJ2-1; D is perhaps TRBD2 (9 bases). Germline-derived CDR1 and CDR2 are SGHTA and FQGNSA. Between the trimmed V and J ends, which lost 4 bases and 2 bases, there was a span of 24 bases. This CDR3 spans 19 amino acids. The CDR3 loop reads CASSYQGAAGGRAYNEQFF. The DNA of the CDR3 is TGTGCCAGCAGCTACCAGGGGGCAGCGGGCGGGAGGGCCTACAATGAGCAGTTCTTC. The whole variable domain, remainder taken from reference TRBV7-2 and TRBJ2-1, is GAGVSQSPSNKVTEKGKDVELRCDPISGHTALYWYRQSLGQGLEFLIYFQGNSAPDKSGLPSDRFSAERTGGSVSTLTIQRTQQEDSAVYLCASSYQGAAGGRAYNEQFFGPGTRLTVL.

In this sample, this clonotype turned up a few times. The chain employs TRBV13 and TRBJ2-3, with 14 bases lining up with TRBD2. The germline V gene has CDR1 PRHDT and CDR2 FYEKMQ (reference sequence). The CDR3 extends over 14 amino acids. Trimming took 5 bases from V and 10 from J; bases not matched to a gene: 5. The CDR3 spells CASSLTSGRAAQYF. CDR3 nucleotide sequence: TGTGCCAGCAGCCTGACTAGCGGGAGGGCGGCGCAGTATTTT.

In this sample, this clonotype turned up many times. The rearrangement joins TRBV6-1 to TRBJ2-1, with D unresolved. CDR1 and CDR2 (germline): MNHNS, SASEGT. The CDR3 extends over 14 amino acids. V was cut by 2 bases and J by 0 bases, with 5 bases left in between. The chain's CDR3 is CASSEPVSYNEQFF. The CDR3 nucleotides are TGTGCCAGCAGTGAACCTGTCTCCTACAATGAGCAGTTCTTC.

This clonotype was counted a few times. The junction departs from germline at one end; a sequencing error may be responsible. The gene calls are TRBV10-3 and TRBJ2-6; perhaps TRBD1 as D (5 bases). The germline V gene encodes CDR1 ENHRY and CDR2 SYGVKD. The CDR3 totals 16 residues. The CDR3 region is CAISEGQNSGANVLTF. CDR3 DNA: TGTGCCATCAGTGAGGGGCAGAACTCTGGGGCCAACGTCCTGACTTTT.

In its sample, this clonotype was seen a few times. The chain uses TRBV4-1 and TRBJ1-5; no clear D gene. Trimming took off 4 bases at V and 3 bases at J, with 13 bases between the two ends. CDR3 length: 15 amino acids. The germline V gene has CDR1 MGHRA and CDR2 YSYEKL. The CDR3: CASSRLEPPNQPQHF. The CDR3, as DNA: TGCGCCAGCAGCCGGTTGGAACCCCCCAATCAGCCCCAGCATTTT.